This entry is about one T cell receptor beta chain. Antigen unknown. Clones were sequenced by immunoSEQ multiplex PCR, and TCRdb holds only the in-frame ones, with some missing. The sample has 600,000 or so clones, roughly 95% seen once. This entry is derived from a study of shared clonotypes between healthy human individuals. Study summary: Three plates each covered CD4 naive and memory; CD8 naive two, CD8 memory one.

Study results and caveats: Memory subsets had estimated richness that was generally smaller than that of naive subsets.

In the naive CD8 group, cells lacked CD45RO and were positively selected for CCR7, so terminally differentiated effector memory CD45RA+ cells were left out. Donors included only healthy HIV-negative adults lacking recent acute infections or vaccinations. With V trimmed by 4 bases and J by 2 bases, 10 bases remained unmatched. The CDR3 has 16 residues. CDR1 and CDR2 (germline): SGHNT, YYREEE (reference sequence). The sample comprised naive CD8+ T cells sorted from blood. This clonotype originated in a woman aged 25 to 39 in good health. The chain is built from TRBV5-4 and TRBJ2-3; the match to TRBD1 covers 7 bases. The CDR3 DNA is TGTGCCAGCAGCAGTAACGACAGGGCCAACACAGATACGCAGTATTTT. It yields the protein CASSSNDRANTDTQYF.